The next 19 T cell receptor beta chains were all read from a single sample in a study of cytomegalovirus exposure and HLA in healthy donors. The PCR contained 60 Vbeta and 13 Jbeta primers. Method: immunoSEQ multiplex PCR; TCRdb's copy keeps in-frame clones and lacks some. Of 95,000 to 110,000 clones detected, around three quarters appear once; the ten largest clones hold roughly 4%. Sequenced material: PBMCs. The source is a man in his forties or fifties in good health and CMV-seropositive.

This chain connects TRBV7-2 to TRBJ2-7, with TRBD1 as a possible D gene (6 bases). The V end was cut by 5 bases, the J end by 0 bases, with 17 bases between. Per germline, CDR1 SGHTA and CDR2 FQGNSA. This CDR3 has 16 amino acids. The CDR3 sequence is CASSPVGDRNSYEQYF. For the CDR3, the DNA is TGTGCCAGCAGCCCTGTCGGCGACAGGAACTCCTACGAGCAGTACTTC.

V and J are TRBV10-1 and TRBJ2-2; D unclear. The CDR3 has 15 amino acids. Trimming took 6 bases from V and 3 from J, leaving 14 bases between them. Germline V CDR1 and CDR2: WNHNN, SYGVQD (reference sequence). CDR3 in amino acids: CASSFILPDTGELFF. As DNA, the CDR3 is TGCGCCAGCAGCTTCATTCTACCGGACACCGGGGAGCTGTTTTTT.

This clone was recorded once. V usage is TRBV2 and J usage is TRBJ1-2, with D tentatively TRBD1 (6 bases). Trimming stripped 1 base from V and 4 bases from J, with 7 bases between. The CDR3 runs to 13 residues. Germline V gene lookup returns CDR1 SNHLY and CDR2 FYNNEI. The CDR3 nucleotides are TGTGCCAGCAGTGAAGACAGGGCCTATGGCTACACCTTC. Protein sequence: CASSEDRAYGYTF.

V usage is TRBV5-1 and J usage is TRBJ1-2; D perhaps matches TRBD1 (6 bases). V shed 0 bases and J shed 5 bases, with 8 bases lying between them. Germline values: CDR1 SGHRS, CDR2 YFSETQ. CDR3 size: 13 residues. The CDR3 region is CASSLADRYGYTF. In nucleotides, the CDR3 is TGCGCCAGCAGCTTGGCCGACAGGTATGGCTACACCTTC.

The genes are TRBV7-3 and TRBJ2-7; the match to TRBD1 covers 8 bases. V lost 2 bases, J lost 5 bases, and 8 bases stayed unmatched. Germline assignment: CDR1 SGHTA and CDR2 FQGTGA. The CDR3 is 15 amino acids. The CDR3 spells CASSLSGQGTHEQYF. The CDR3 bases are TGTGCCAGCAGCTTATCCGGACAGGGTACCCACGAGCAGTACTTC.

This chain connects TRBV19 to TRBJ2-7, with 7 positions matching TRBD1. The CDR3 extends over 14 amino acids. Germline values: CDR1 LNHDA, CDR2 SQIVND (reference sequence). Unmatched junction bases numbered 7, after V lost 5 bases and J lost 3 bases. CDR3 sequence: CASSRQGWGYEQYF. The CDR3 DNA reads as TGTGCCAGTAGTCGACAGGGTTGGGGCTACGAGCAGTACTTC.

The rearrangement links TRBV7-2 to TRBJ2-5; no clear D gene. The CDR3 is 11 amino acids. The germline V gene has CDR1 SGHTA and CDR2 FQGNSA. Trimming removed 5 bases at V and 3 bases at J, with 4 bases between. The CDR3 coding sequence is TGTGCCAGCAGCCCTAAAGAGACCCAGTACTTC. Translation gives CASSPKETQYF.

This chain uses TRBV30 with TRBJ1-1; D gene unclear. Trimming left V 1 base short and J 5 bases short, with 8 bases between. This CDR3 region has 12 residues. Germline values: CDR1 GTSNPN, CDR2 SVGIG (reference sequence). CDR3 loop: CAWSGEVTEAFF. CDR3 bases: TGTGCCTGGAGTGGAGAAGTAACTGAAGCTTTCTTT.

The chain uses TRBV28 and TRBJ2-1; 12 bases agree with TRBD2. CDR1 is MDHEN, CDR2 SYDVKM, per germline. This CDR3 spans 18 amino acids. Trimming at V came to 6 bases and at J to 6 bases, leaving 15 bases not matched to a gene. CDR3: CASRFALAGGPRGNEQFF. In nucleotides, the CDR3 is TGTGCCAGCAGGTTCGCTCTAGCGGGAGGGCCTAGAGGCAATGAGCAGTTCTTC.

This sequence joins TRBV27 and TRBJ2-7, with TRBD1 as a possible D gene (5 bases). The germline V and J ends were trimmed by 6 bases and 2 bases, with 17 bases remaining between them. This CDR3 spans 15 amino acids. Germline values: CDR1 MNHEY, CDR2 SMNVEV (reference sequence). DNA for the CDR3: TGTGCCAGCAGCGGCCAAACAGGACCACCCTACGAGCAGTACTTC. Translation gives CASSGQTGPPYEQYF.

The chain employs TRBV6-5 and TRBJ2-7; TRBD1 aligns across 9 bases. The CDR3 totals 15 residues. J gave up 3 bases and V 5 bases, and 8 bases lay outside the gene matches. CDR1 is MNHEY and CDR2 is SVGAGI in the germline V gene. The CDR3 sequence: CASSVRDRGDYEQYF. The CDR3 DNA reads TGTGCCAGCAGTGTACGAGACAGGGGGGACTACGAGCAGTACTTC.

This sequence joins TRBV30 and TRBJ2-7; 8 positions match TRBD2. Looked up from germline, CDR1 is GTSNPN and CDR2 is SVGIG (reference sequence). V dropped 3 bases and J dropped 5; count of bases not matched to a gene: 15. The CDR3 sequence is 16 residues long. CDR3 loop: CAWSPSPGTRRDEQYF. CDR3 nucleotide sequence: TGTGCCTGGAGCCCCTCACCCGGGACTAGGAGGGACGAGCAGTACTTC. The variable domain in full, completed from reference TRBV30 and TRBJ2-7, reads SQTIHQWPATLVQPVGSPLSLECTVEGTSNPNLYWYRQAAGRGLQLLFYSVGIGQISSEVPQNLSASRPQDRQFILSSKKLLLSDSGFYLCAWSPSPGTRRDEQYFGPGTRLTVT.

The V and J genes are TRBV18 and TRBJ1-1; 10 bases are a match to TRBD1. Germline V lookup: CDR1 KGHSH, CDR2 LQKENI. The trim removed 6 bases at V and 5 bases at J, leaving 12 bases unmatched. CDR3 length equals 16 residues. The CDR3 loop is CASSPGQGSRQTEAFF. The CDR3 coding sequence is TGTGCCAGCTCGCCGGGACAGGGGAGTCGTCAGACTGAAGCTTTCTTT.

The chain has TRBV7-2 and TRBJ2-2; 11 nucleotides match TRBD2. The CDR3 contains 17 residues. Germline loops: CDR1 SGHTA, CDR2 FQGNSA. V lost 0 bases and J lost 4; bases outside the gene matches: 4. The CDR3 DNA reads as TGTGCCAGCAGCTTAGCGTCTAGCGGGAGGCTCACCGGGGAGCTGTTTTTT. Protein sequence: CASSLASSGRLTGELFF.

The rearrangement joins TRBV7-9 to TRBJ2-3; 7 bases match TRBD1. The CDR3 covers 13 residues. The V segment lost 8 bases and the J segment 6 bases; nucleotides outside the gene matches: 8. The germline CDR1 and CDR2 sequences are SEHNR and FQNEAQ (reference sequence). CDR3 in amino acids: CASGGQSRDTQYF. The CDR3 DNA reads as TGTGCCAGCGGGGGACAGAGCCGGGATACGCAGTATTTT.

The rearrangement uses TRBV27 and TRBJ2-7; D may be TRBD2 (6 bases). Germline CDR1 MNHEY, CDR2 SMNVEV (reference sequence). V was pared by 2 bases and J by 3 bases, with 11 bases between. The CDR3 covers 14 residues. In nucleotides, the CDR3 is TGTGCCAGCAGTTTAGTTTCCGGGAGCTACGAGCAGTACTTC. It codes for CASSLVSGSYEQYF.

This rearrangement joins TRBV7-9 to TRBJ2-5; D is ambiguous. CDR3 length equals 17 residues. Deletions cut 1 base from V and 0 bases from J, with 15 bases between. CDR1 SEHNR and CDR2 FQNEAQ come from the germline V gene (reference sequence). The chain's CDR3 is CASSLGLVYKYQETQYF. For the CDR3, the DNA is TGTGCCAGCAGCTTAGGGTTGGTATACAAGTACCAAGAGACCCAGTACTTC.

The V call is TRBV4-1, the J call TRBJ2-7; 8 nucleotides agree with TRBD1. J gave up 4 bases and V 4 bases, and 12 bases lay outside the gene matches. Looked up from germline, CDR1 is MGHRA and CDR2 is YSYEKL. The CDR3 runs to 16 residues. CDR3 bases: TGCGCCAGCAGCCGAATTTCGACAGGGGCCCCATACGAGCAGTACTTC. This gives the protein CASSRISTGAPYEQYF.

This clone has a single count. The CDR3 DNA is TGTGCCAGCAGCTCGTTGGGACGGCAAGCGGGTTTAGTGTACGAGCAGTACTTC. It translates to CASSSLGRQAGLVYEQYF. The chain combines TRBV13 with TRBJ2-7; D may be TRBD2 (6 bases). The CDR3 runs to 18 residues. Trimming took off 4 bases at V and 4 bases at J, with 26 bases between the two ends. Germline lookup yields CDR1 PRHDT and CDR2 FYEKMQ (reference sequence).